These T cell receptor beta chains were read from a single sample in a study of blood T cell repertoires in COVID-19. TCRdb's table, derived via immunoSEQ multiplex PCR, lists solely in-frame clones and lacks some. Of fewer than 70,000 clones listed, about 85% are singletons. Sequences were obtained from peripheral blood. The receptor set was obtained from a man older than 75 with acute or convalescent COVID-19. Both conserved end residues are part of each CDR3. D genes are given only for firm matches. Size values are once, few and many counts, or a class for expanded clones, and some rows have none.

size,J,V,D,DNA,CDR3
once,TRBJ2-3,TRBV7-2,NA,TGTGCCAGCAGTTCAGCTCGAGGTACGCAGTATTTT,CASSSARGTQYF
NA,TRBJ2-7,TRBV18,TRBD1,TGTGCCAGCTCACCTCCCGGGACAGGGAGGTCCGAGCAGTACTTC,CASSPPGTGRSEQYF
NA,TRBJ1-3,TRBV3-1/TRBV3-2,NA,TGTGCCAGCAGCCAAGGGGCATCCGGAAACACCATATATTTT,CASSQGASGNTIYF
NA,TRBJ2-2,TRBV24-1,NA,TGTGCCACCAGTGATCCTACTAGGAACACCGGGGAGCTGTTTTTT,CATSDPTRNTGELFF
NA,TRBJ1-6,TRBV19,NA,TGTGCCAGTAGACTCGGACAGTATAATTCACCCCTCCACTTT,CASRLGQYNSPLHF
few,TRBJ1-2,TRBV12-3/TRBV12-4,NA,TGTGCCAGCAGTATACAGGGACGCTATGGCTACACCTTC,CASSIQGRYGYTF
NA,TRBJ1-3,TRBV5-1,NA,TGCGCCAGCAGCTCCACCGGTACCTCTGGAAACACCATATATTTT,CASSSTGTSGNTIYF
once,TRBJ2-2,TRBV5-1,TRBD2,TGCGCCAGCCGTGGGACTAGCGGGAGTAACGGGGAGCTGTTTTTT,CASRGTSGSNGELFF
few,TRBJ1-1,TRBV18,NA,TGTGCCAGCTCACCAAACTACCAGGGCACTGAAGCTTTCTTT,CASSPNYQGTEAFF
few,TRBJ1-2,TRBV7-8,NA,TGTGCCAGCAGCTTATTTCGGAGTAACTATGGCTACACCTTC,CASSLFRSNYGYTF
NA,TRBJ2-2,TRBV10-1,TRBD2,TGCGCCAGCAGGCCTAGCGGGAACTCCGGGGAGCTGTTTTTT,CASRPSGNSGELFF
NA,TRBJ1-4,TRBV7-2,TRBD1,TGTGCCAGCAGCTTAGCGACAGGGTCCGGAAAACTGTTTTTT,CASSLATGSGKLFF
NA,TRBJ2-3,TRBV7-2,NA,TGTGCCAGCAGCTTTTCTGCCAGGGGCGCAGATACGCAGTATTTT,CASSFSARGADTQYF
NA,TRBJ1-4,TRBV19,NA,TGTGCCAGTAGTGGCGGACAGCGGCCTTCCGAAAAACTGTTTTTT,CASSGGQRPSEKLFF
NA,TRBJ1-3,TRBV6-5,NA,TGTGCCAGCAGTTACCAGAGGGCATCGGGAAACACCATATATTTT,CASSYQRASGNTIYF
NA,TRBJ1-5,TRBV6-5,NA,TGTGCCAGCAGTTATCGCGACAGCCGGGGCAATCAGCCCCAGCATTTT,CASSYRDSRGNQPQHF
NA,TRBJ1-2,TRBV5-1,NA,TGCGCCAGCAGCTTGGAACAGGGCTATGGCTACACCTTC,CASSLEQGYGYTF
once,TRBJ1-6,TRBV9,NA,TGTGCCAGCAGCATCCCGGGTCCTAATTCACCCCTCCACTTT,CASSIPGPNSPLHF
NA,TRBJ1-5,TRBV30,NA,TGTGCCTGGACGCGGGGGCAGGTCGATCAGCCCCAGCATTTT,CAWTRGQVDQPQHF
few,TRBJ1-2,TRBV2,TRBD1,TGTGCCAGCAGGCGGGCCGGGACAGCGTCCGAGGGCTACACCTTC,CASRRAGTASEGYTF
NA,TRBJ2-4,TRBV6-5,TRBD2,TGTGCCAGCGCTGTCGGGAGGGCTGTCATTCAGTACTTC,CASAVGRAVIQYF
NA,TRBJ1-4,TRBV6-6,NA,TGTGCCAGCAGTTACGGACAGCATATTAATGAAAAACTGTTTTTT,CASSYGQHINEKLFF
once,TRBJ1-3,TRBV6-1,NA,TGTGCCAGCAGTGAATACTCGCCGGCGGTCGGAAACACCATATATTTT,CASSEYSPAVGNTIYF
NA,TRBJ1-4,TRBV3-1/TRBV3-2,NA,TGTGCCAGCAGCTCTCCGGGGGGGAATGAAAAACTGTTTTTT,CASSSPGGNEKLFF
NA,TRBJ2-5,TRBV6-6,TRBD2,TGTGCCAGCAGTTACGCTAGCGGGAGCGGACAAGAGACCCAGTACTTC,CASSYASGSGQETQYF
NA,TRBJ1-5,TRBV5-1,NA,TGCGCCAGCAGCTTAGAAGGGGTAAGAGGACAGCCCCAGCATTTT,CASSLEGVRGQPQHF
NA,TRBJ2-3,TRBV6-5,TRBD2,TGTGCCAGCAGTTACACCGGGAGGCCCACAGATACGCAGTATTTT,CASSYTGRPTDTQYF
once,TRBJ1-5,TRBV12-5,NA,TGTGCTAGTGGTTTGACGGGGGGCGATCAGCCCCAGCATTTT,CASGLTGGDQPQHF
NA,TRBJ2-3,TRBV6-1,TRBD1,TGTGCCAGCAGTGAAGCAGCGCGACAGGGGTCCACAAATACGCAGTATTTT,CASSEAARQGSTNTQYF
NA,TRBJ2-2,TRBV19,TRBD1,TGTGCCAGTAGTATATGGCAGGGGGCGGTCGGGGAGCTGTTTTTT,CASSIWQGAVGELFF
once,TRBJ2-3,TRBV5-1,TRBD2,TGCGCCAGCAGCTGGGCCGAAATGGGACTAGGAAGGACAGATACGCAGTATTTT,CASSWAEMGLGRTDTQYF
NA,TRBJ1-3,TRBV5-1,NA,TGCGCCAGCAGCTTCAGGGGTCCGGGAAACACCATATATTTT,CASSFRGPGNTIYF
NA,TRBJ1-1,TRBV6-6,TRBD1,TGTGCCAGCAGTGACAGGGGTGAAGCTTTCTTT,CASSDRGEAFF
few,TRBJ1-3,TRBV7-6,NA,TGTGCCAGCAGCTTACAACCTAGCCTCGCCTCTGGAAACACCATATATTTT,CASSLQPSLASGNTIYF
NA,TRBJ2-6,TRBV5-6,NA,TGTGCCAGCAGCCACTCAAACAGGGTAACAAACGTCCTGACTTTC,CASSHSNRVTNVLTF
NA,TRBJ2-3,TRBV6-6,TRBD2,TGTGCCAGCAGTAGGACTAGCGGGAGAGGCACAGATACGCAGTATTTT,CASSRTSGRGTDTQYF
NA,TRBJ1-2,TRBV6-5,NA,TGTGCCAGCAGCCGGGGGAAGGGCTATGGCTACACCTTC,CASSRGKGYGYTF
NA,TRBJ1-6,TRBV19,NA,TGTGCCAGTAGTACTAATGACAGAGATTCACCCCTCCACTTT,CASSTNDRDSPLHF